The 16 T cell receptor beta chains reported below all come from one sample, sequenced in a study of beta chain features in type 1 diabetes. Expressed TCRB transcripts got sequenced, as all isolated RNA was reverse transcribed. Data came from immunoSEQ multiplex PCR; TCRdb stores just in-frame clones and leaves some out. The data show 400,000 to 500,000 clones, about 14% seen once. Sequenced: naive CD4+ T cells from blood. The receptors stem from a man aged 25 to 45 in good health.

This clone showed up just a few times. CDR3 coding DNA: TGTGCCAGCAGACCAACGTCGGGAGTCACCTACAATGAGCAGTTCTTC. Translation: CASRPTSGVTYNEQFF. The chain combines TRBV7-9 with TRBJ2-1, with D tentatively TRBD2 (6 bases). The ends were cut back, 6 bases at V and 2 bases at J, with 17 bases in the middle. CDR3 length: 16 residues. Germline V CDR1 and CDR2: SEHNR, FQNEAQ (reference sequence). Full variable domain (missing parts from reference TRBV7-9 and TRBJ2-1): DTGVSQNPRHKITKRGQNVTFRCDPISEHNRLYWYRQTLGQGPEFLTYFQNEAQLEKSRLLSDRFSAERPKGSFSTLEIQRTEQGDSAMYLCASRPTSGVTYNEQFFGPGTRLTVL.

The J gene is TRBJ1-2, the V gene TRBV9, with a weak D call TRBD1 (6 bases). Trimming took 4 bases from V and 6 from J, leaving 16 bases between them. Germline CDR1 is SGDLS and CDR2 is YYNGEE. The CDR3 spans 14 residues. This CDR3 reads CASSPTTGMDGYTF. The CDR3 DNA is TGTGCCAGCAGCCCCACTACAGGGATGGATGGCTACACCTTC.

The sample holds a few counts of this clone. The J gene is TRBJ2-7, the V gene TRBV7-9, with D perhaps TRBD1 (6 bases). The V gene's germline CDR1 is SEHNR and CDR2 FQNEAQ (reference sequence). V lost 5 bases, J lost 3 bases, and 14 bases lay in between. CDR3 length: 14 residues. The DNA of the CDR3 is TGTGCCAGCAGCATTCACAGGGATAACTACGAGCAGTACTTC. Its protein is CASSIHRDNYEQYF.

This clone was seen once. This sequence joins TRBV7-9 and TRBJ1-2, with D perhaps TRBD1 (5 bases). This CDR3 has 17 amino acids. Per the germline V gene, CDR1 is SEHNR and CDR2 is FQNEAQ (reference sequence). Trimming pared 2 bases from V and 2 bases from J, leaving 18 bases between. The CDR3 is CASSLTSGREGNYGYTF. The CDR3 DNA is TGTGCCAGCAGCTTAACGTCCGGGCGGGAGGGGAACTATGGCTACACCTTC.

This clone was seen a handful of times. The chain is built from TRBV4-3 and TRBJ1-1, with TRBD1 identical over 8 bases. After removal of 5 bases from V and 3 bases from J, the junction contained 2 bases not matched to a gene. CDR3 length: 13 residues. CDR1 LGHNA and CDR2 YSLEER come from the germline V gene. The CDR3 here is CASSEDRDTEAFF. For the CDR3, the DNA is TGCGCCAGCAGCGAGGACAGGGACACTGAAGCTTTCTTT.

The sample holds a few counts of this clone. The genes are TRBV7-9 and TRBJ2-5; the match to TRBD2 covers 7 bases. CDR3 length equals 14 residues. The germline CDR1 and CDR2 sequences are SEHNR and FQNEAQ (reference sequence). V shed 5 bases, J shed 4 bases, and the junction held 7 bases outside the gene matches. This CDR3 is CASSPGLSGETQYF. DNA for the CDR3: TGTGCCAGCAGCCCGGGACTATCTGGAGAGACCCAGTACTTC.

The sample holds a few counts of this clone. The chain links TRBV7-9 to TRBJ2-2; the D gene is possibly TRBD2 (5 bases). The CDR3 is 14 amino acids. V dropped 0 bases and J dropped 5 bases, with 7 bases sitting between them. Germline V gives CDR1 SEHNR, CDR2 FQNEAQ (reference sequence). In nucleotides, the CDR3 is TGTGCCAGCAGCTTAGCGAGGGTAACCGGGGAGCTGTTTTTT. It codes for CASSLARVTGELFF.

This clone was seen a few times. The rearrangement links TRBV29-1 to TRBJ1-1; 7 nucleotides agree with TRBD1. CDR1 SQVTM and CDR2 ANQGSEA come from the germline V gene. The CDR3 is 13 residues long. After removal of 6 bases from V and 0 bases from J, the junction contained 4 bases not matched to a gene. Here the CDR3 reads CSVGQAVNTEAFF. CDR3 coding DNA: TGCAGCGTCGGACAGGCGGTGAACACTGAAGCTTTCTTT.

CDR3 amino acids: CAWGRDSSYNEQFF. The CDR3 DNA is TGTGCCTGGGGTAGGGACAGCTCCTACAATGAGCAGTTCTTC. The chain combines TRBV30 with TRBJ2-1; 7 bases map to TRBD1. Germline CDR1 reads GTSNPN; CDR2 reads SVGIG (reference sequence). The CDR3 length is 14 residues. V trimming: 5 bases; J trimming: 0 bases; junction bases outside the gene matches: 4.

CDR3 DNA sequence: TGTGCCTGGAAGATATCCAGGGTTAGCACAGATACGCAGTATTTT. Translating gives CAWKISRVSTDTQYF. This chain connects TRBV30 to TRBJ2-3; maybe TRBD1 (5 bases). The CDR3 length is 15 residues. V lost 4 bases and J 0 bases, leaving 14 bases between the germline ends. CDR1 is GTSNPN, CDR2 SVGIG, per germline (reference sequence).

V is TRBV6-1 and J is TRBJ2-5, with unresolved D. The germline V and J ends were trimmed by 7 bases and 5 bases, with 5 bases remaining between them. Germline V gene lookup returns CDR1 MNHNS and CDR2 SASEGT. The CDR3 consists of 10 residues. CDR3 residues: CASTLETQYF. For the CDR3, the DNA is TGTGCCAGCACCCTGGAGACCCAGTACTTC.

This clone was counted between two and nine times. The genes are TRBV6-5 and TRBJ2-7, with D tentatively TRBD1 (5 bases). The V and J ends lost 6 bases and 6 bases respectively, with 15 bases between them. CDR3 size: 13 residues. Germline V gives CDR1 MNHEY, CDR2 SVGAGI. The CDR3 loop is CASRNTQVSEQYV. The CDR3 DNA follows: TGTGCCAGCAGAAACACACAGGTGAGCGAGCAGTACGTC.

V gene TRBV6-6 combines with J gene TRBJ2-5; D not resolved. CDR3 length: 15 residues. V shed 2 bases and J shed 4 bases, with 14 bases lying between them. Germline V gene lookup returns CDR1 MNHNY and CDR2 SVGAGI (reference sequence). DNA for the CDR3: TGTGCCAGCAGTTACCATCCCGGGTTCCGAGAGACCCAGTACTTC. It translates to CASSYHPGFRETQYF.

This clone was counted only a few times. J is TRBJ2-1 and V is TRBV2; perhaps TRBD2 as D (6 bases). Germline loops: CDR1 SNHLY, CDR2 FYNNEI. The CDR3 length is 13 residues. Trimming cost V 3 bases and J 8 bases, with 11 bases left between them. This CDR3 reads CASSEPGEDEQFF. CDR3 DNA: TGTGCCAGCAGTGAGCCGGGGGAGGATGAGCAGTTCTTC.

Details on this clone: Other DNA sequences of this sample code for an identical CDR3. The genes are TRBV5-4 and TRBJ1-2; 7 bases map to TRBD1. CDR1 and CDR2 (germline): SGHNT, YYREEE (reference sequence). CDR3 size: 13 residues. With 3 bases clipped from V and 3 bases from J, the junction kept 2 bases outside the gene matches. This CDR3 is CASSSTGDYGYTF. The CDR3 DNA is TGTGCCAGCAGCTCAACAGGGGACTATGGCTACACCTTC.

A few counts support this clone. The chain is built from TRBV7-9 and TRBJ2-7; D gene uncertain. Trimming removed 5 bases from V and 2 bases from J, with 7 bases in between. Germline V gene data show CDR1 as SEHNR and CDR2 as FQNEAQ (reference sequence). The CDR3 is 12 residues long. CDR3 nucleotide sequence: TGTGCCAGCAGCCAGACAACCTACGAGCAGTACGTC. It translates to CASSQTTYEQYV.